This is a list of T cell receptor beta chains from one sample in a study of a mutant IDH1 vaccine in newly diagnosed glioma. The table came from immunoSEQ multiplex PCR; TCRdb's copy has only in-frame clones and leaves some out. The top ten clones hold less than 30% of a sample with 30,000 or so clones, around 81% of them seen once. Which antigens these TCRs recognize remains unknown. Here the sequenced sample was PBMCs, taken from a glioma patient whose treatment included an IDH1 peptide vaccine. These receptors all stem from a man aged 30-40 years with glioma. CDR3s include the opening cysteine and the closing phenylalanine or tryptophan. Each record gives: J gene, D gene, V gene, clone size, CDR3 protein, CDR3 DNA. D genes are given only for firm matches. Expanded clones are given a class, and other clones once, few, many or no size at all.

j_call: TRBJ1-5; d_call: .; v_call: TRBV10-3; clone_size: once; cdr3_aa: CAIRESVLGNQPQHF; cdr3_nt: TGTGCCATCAGGGAATCCGTCTTGGGCAATCAGCCCCAGCATTTT
j_call: TRBJ2-1; d_call: TRBD2; v_call: TRBV2; clone_size: .; cdr3_aa: CASSPGTTAYNEQFF; cdr3_nt: TGTGCCAGCAGTCCGGGGACTACCGCCTACAATGAGCAGTTCTTC
j_call: TRBJ2-6; d_call: TRBD1; v_call: TRBV30; clone_size: .; cdr3_aa: CAHDRGRSGANVLTF; cdr3_nt: TGTGCCCATGACAGGGGGCGCTCTGGGGCCAACGTCCTGACTTTC
j_call: TRBJ1-5; d_call: .; v_call: TRBV27; clone_size: .; cdr3_aa: CASSLVWGSNQPQHF; cdr3_nt: TGTGCCAGCAGTTTAGTATGGGGTAGCAATCAGCCCCAGCATTTT
j_call: TRBJ2-2; d_call: TRBD2; v_call: TRBV29-1; clone_size: .; cdr3_aa: CSVEGGEGSNTGELFF; cdr3_nt: TGCAGCGTTGAAGGGGGGGAGGGCTCGAACACCGGGGAGCTGTTTTTT
j_call: TRBJ1-2; d_call: .; v_call: TRBV2; clone_size: once; cdr3_aa: CASPGFGQGPSGYTF; cdr3_nt: TGTGCCAGCCCAGGGTTCGGTCAGGGGCCCAGTGGCTACACCTTC
j_call: TRBJ1-3; d_call: .; v_call: TRBV9; clone_size: .; cdr3_aa: CASSPGNSGNTIYF; cdr3_nt: TGTGCCAGCAGCCCAGGGAACTCTGGAAACACCATATATTTT
j_call: TRBJ2-7; d_call: TRBD1; v_call: TRBV7-2; clone_size: .; cdr3_aa: CASSFGTGNPYEQYF; cdr3_nt: TGTGCCAGCAGCTTCGGGACAGGGAATCCCTACGAGCAGTACTTC
j_call: TRBJ2-1; d_call: .; v_call: TRBV9; clone_size: .; cdr3_aa: CASSGTVGRSEQFF; cdr3_nt: TGTGCCAGCAGCGGAACCGTTGGGCGCTCGGAGCAGTTCTTC
j_call: TRBJ1-2; d_call: .; v_call: TRBV5-8; clone_size: .; cdr3_aa: CASSLDKNYGYTF; cdr3_nt: TGTGCCAGCAGCTTGGATAAGAACTATGGCTACACCTTC
j_call: TRBJ1-4; d_call: .; v_call: TRBV5-6; clone_size: .; cdr3_aa: CASSSVHRNEKLFF; cdr3_nt: TGTGCCAGCAGCTCTGTACACCGAAATGAAAAACTGTTTTTT
j_call: TRBJ1-1; d_call: .; v_call: TRBV7-2; clone_size: .; cdr3_aa: CASSAEPETGTEAFF; cdr3_nt: TGTGCCAGCAGCGCTGAGCCGGAAACTGGGACTGAAGCTTTCTTT
j_call: TRBJ2-3; d_call: .; v_call: TRBV30; clone_size: .; cdr3_aa: CAWSKGANTQYF; cdr3_nt: TGTGCCTGGAGTAAAGGGGCGAATACGCAGTATTTT
j_call: TRBJ2-3; d_call: TRBD2; v_call: TRBV6-5; clone_size: few; cdr3_aa: CASSYRTSGRPDTQYF; cdr3_nt: TGTGCCAGCAGTTACAGGACTAGCGGGAGGCCGGATACGCAGTATTTT
j_call: TRBJ2-7; d_call: .; v_call: TRBV28; clone_size: medium-sized; cdr3_aa: CASSLWQSSEGSYEQYF; cdr3_nt: TGTGCCAGCAGTTTATGGCAGTCGTCGGAAGGGTCCTACGAGCAGTACTTC
j_call: TRBJ1-2; d_call: .; v_call: TRBV6-5; clone_size: .; cdr3_aa: CASSPFRGGGYTF; cdr3_nt: TGTGCCAGCAGCCCGTTCCGGGGGGGAGGCTACACCTTC
j_call: TRBJ2-1; d_call: TRBD2; v_call: TRBV29-1; clone_size: .; cdr3_aa: CSVRLAFSNNEQFF; cdr3_nt: TGCAGCGTTAGACTAGCTTTCTCAAACAATGAGCAGTTCTTC
j_call: TRBJ1-5; d_call: TRBD1; v_call: TRBV2; clone_size: .; cdr3_aa: CASSEGTGGPNQPQHF; cdr3_nt: TGTGCCAGCAGTGAAGGGACAGGGGGGCCCAATCAGCCCCAGCATTTT
j_call: TRBJ2-1; d_call: .; v_call: TRBV2; clone_size: few; cdr3_aa: CASSANWGGFYNEQFF; cdr3_nt: TGTGCCAGCAGTGCCAACTGGGGTGGGTTCTACAATGAGCAGTTCTTC
j_call: TRBJ2-2; d_call: TRBD1; v_call: TRBV19; clone_size: .; cdr3_aa: CASSISGQGSGELFF; cdr3_nt: TGTGCCAGTAGTATTTCGGGACAGGGTTCCGGGGAGCTGTTTTTT
j_call: TRBJ2-7; d_call: .; v_call: TRBV5-1; clone_size: .; cdr3_aa: CASSLVRDTPYEQYF; cdr3_nt: TGCGCCAGCAGCTTGGTGCGGGACACTCCCTACGAGCAGTACTTC
j_call: TRBJ1-2; d_call: .; v_call: TRBV7-8; clone_size: .; cdr3_aa: CASSSGLNYGYTF; cdr3_nt: TGTGCCAGCAGCTCGGGTCTGAACTATGGCTACACCTTC
j_call: TRBJ1-1; d_call: .; v_call: TRBV6-6; clone_size: .; cdr3_aa: CASSSRGAPEAFF; cdr3_nt: TGTGCCAGCAGTAGCAGGGGAGCCCCTGAAGCTTTCTTT
j_call: TRBJ1-6; d_call: .; v_call: TRBV30; clone_size: .; cdr3_aa: CAMDSFSYNSPLHF; cdr3_nt: TGTGCCATGGACAGCTTTTCCTATAATTCACCCCTCCACTTT
j_call: TRBJ2-7; d_call: .; v_call: TRBV14; clone_size: .; cdr3_aa: CASSHRTVGRGEQYF; cdr3_nt: TGTGCCAGCAGCCATAGGACAGTCGGCCGGGGTGAGCAGTACTTC
j_call: TRBJ1-1; d_call: .; v_call: TRBV6-4; clone_size: once; cdr3_aa: CASSTQRDTEAFF; cdr3_nt: TGTGCCAGCAGCACACAGAGGGACACTGAAGCTTTCTTT
j_call: TRBJ2-1; d_call: TRBD1; v_call: TRBV5-4; clone_size: .; cdr3_aa: CASSRDRGSYNEQFF; cdr3_nt: TGTGCCAGCAGCCGAGACAGGGGTTCCTACAATGAGCAGTTCTTC
j_call: TRBJ1-6; d_call: .; v_call: TRBV5-6; clone_size: .; cdr3_aa: CASSSEQAWDRSLHF; cdr3_nt: TGTGCCAGCAGCTCGGAACAGGCCTGGGACCGGTCGCTCCACTTT
j_call: TRBJ2-7; d_call: TRBD1; v_call: TRBV5-1; clone_size: .; cdr3_aa: CASSLEGTASYEQYF; cdr3_nt: TGCGCCAGCAGCTTGGAAGGGACAGCCTCCTACGAGCAGTACTTC
j_call: TRBJ2-7; d_call: .; v_call: TRBV14; clone_size: .; cdr3_aa: CASSYTVYEQYF; cdr3_nt: TGTGCCAGCAGCTACACTGTATACGAGCAGTACTTC
j_call: TRBJ1-6; d_call: .; v_call: TRBV7-6; clone_size: .; cdr3_aa: CASSLNELDSPLHF; cdr3_nt: TGTGCCAGCAGCCTAAACGAATTAGATTCACCCCTCCACTTT
j_call: TRBJ2-7; d_call: .; v_call: TRBV29-1; clone_size: .; cdr3_aa: CSVAPSRSYEQYF; cdr3_nt: TGCAGCGTCGCCCCATCGCGCTCCTACGAGCAGTACTTC
j_call: TRBJ2-3; d_call: TRBD2; v_call: TRBV5-4; clone_size: .; cdr3_aa: CASSLLGGGRTDTQYF; cdr3_nt: TGTGCCAGCAGCTTGTTGGGGGGGGGTCGCACAGATACGCAGTATTTT
j_call: TRBJ1-3; d_call: .; v_call: TRBV27; clone_size: .; cdr3_aa: CASSLSRDSRNTIYF; cdr3_nt: TGTGCCAGCAGTTTATCGAGGGATAGCAGAAACACCATATATTTT
j_call: TRBJ1-5; d_call: .; v_call: TRBV6-1; clone_size: once; cdr3_aa: CASSSGGNQPQHF; cdr3_nt: TGTGCCAGCAGTTCTGGAGGCAATCAGCCCCAGCATTTT
j_call: TRBJ1-2; d_call: .; v_call: TRBV2; clone_size: .; cdr3_aa: CASRPQGFGYTF; cdr3_nt: TGTGCCAGCAGGCCTCAGGGGTTTGGCTACACCTTC
j_call: TRBJ1-2; d_call: .; v_call: TRBV7-9; clone_size: once; cdr3_aa: CASSLDSPLPYGYTF; cdr3_nt: TGTGCCAGCAGCCTTGACAGCCCTCTCCCCTATGGCTACACCTTC
j_call: TRBJ1-4; d_call: .; v_call: TRBV6-5; clone_size: .; cdr3_aa: CASSRSRTGNEKLFF; cdr3_nt: TGTGCCAGCAGCCGATCCCGGACGGGGAATGAAAAACTGTTTTTT
j_call: TRBJ2-7; d_call: TRBD1; v_call: TRBV28; clone_size: few; cdr3_aa: CASSSEYRGYYEQYF; cdr3_nt: TGTGCCAGCAGTTCAGAATACAGGGGGTACTACGAGCAGTACTTC
j_call: TRBJ2-3; d_call: TRBD1; v_call: TRBV29-1; clone_size: .; cdr3_aa: CSVVRDRVFHF; cdr3_nt: TGCAGCGTTGTCCGGGACAGGGTTTTCCATTTT
j_call: TRBJ1-1; d_call: TRBD1; v_call: TRBV9; clone_size: .; cdr3_aa: CASSPPGQVNTEAFF; cdr3_nt: TGTGCCAGCAGCCCCCCCGGACAGGTGAACACTGAAGCTTTCTTT
j_call: TRBJ2-7; d_call: .; v_call: TRBV7-2; clone_size: .; cdr3_aa: CASSLYNSYEQYF; cdr3_nt: TGTGCCAGCAGCTTATATAACAGCTACGAGCAGTACTTC
j_call: TRBJ1-1; d_call: TRBD1; v_call: TRBV29-1; clone_size: once; cdr3_aa: CSVLGTENTEAFF; cdr3_nt: TGCAGCGTTCTAGGGACAGAGAACACTGAAGCTTTCTTT
j_call: TRBJ2-1; d_call: .; v_call: TRBV9; clone_size: .; cdr3_aa: CASSVEGYNEQFF; cdr3_nt: TGTGCCAGCAGCGTAGAGGGATACAATGAGCAGTTCTTC